This T cell receptor beta chain was profiled in a study of sequential checkpoint blockade in melanoma. Across the whole study: Randomization was 1:1 between first-line nivolumab→ipilimumab and ipilimumab→nivolumab.

Profiled with immunoSEQ multiplex PCR; TCRdb holds only in-frame clones, not every one. The top ten hold approximately 14% of the sample, which has 8,900 or so clones, roughly 90% seen once. The junction had 8 bases not matched to a gene; V was cut back by 3 bases and J by 0 bases. The CDR3 is 18 residues long. Germline lookup yields CDR1 KGHSH and CDR2 LQKENI. Sample treatment: randomized to nivolumab then ipilimumab (arm A) or the reverse (arm B). None of the patients previously received DNA-damaging chemotherapy. PBMC sorting kept live CD3+CD8+ cells without CD19 or CD56. The rearrangement links TRBV18 to TRBJ2-1; TRBD2 matches at 10 bases. The source material was CD8+ T cells sorted from blood (inferred from file names), sampled from a patient given nivolumab and ipilimumab in sequence. The source of this sequence is a human donor with melanoma. CDR3 sequence reads: CASSPRLAGVTSYNEQFF. Here the CDR3 DNA reads TGTGCCAGCTCACCTCGGCTAGCGGGAGTTACCTCCTACAATGAGCAGTTCTTC.